The entry that follows covers one T cell receptor beta chain sequence. The antigen remains undetermined. In the sorted-subset replicate PCRs, 200 ng DNA, around 30,000 T cell genomes, was used. The data were produced by immunoSEQ multiplex PCR, yet TCRdb's version contains in-frame clones alone and is incomplete. The repertoire consists of some 1.4 million clones, with 96% occurring once and the leading ten covering roughly 1.2%. Trimming left V 3 bases short and J 5 bases short, with 13 bases between. This CDR3 has 14 amino acids. Germline V lookup: CDR1 KGHSH, CDR2 LQKENI. This specimen comes from a study of shared clonotypes between healthy human individuals. Study findings and constraints: Non-shared clonotypes displayed generation probabilities falling below those of clonotypes present in all four donors.

J is TRBJ2-5 and V is TRBV18; D remains unclear. The sequence was collected from a man aged 25-45 years in good health. Material: naive CD4+ T cells sorted from blood. Subset: CD45RA+ positively selected. This CDR3 is CASSPLSSTETQYF. The CDR3 bases are TGTGCCAGCTCACCCCTGAGTAGTACGGAGACCCAGTACTTC. The full variable domain, its missing parts supplied by reference TRBV18 and TRBJ2-5, is NAGVMQNPRHLVRRRGQEARLRCSPMKGHSHVYWYRQLPEEGLKFMVYLQKENIIDESGMPKERFSAEFPKEGPSILRIQQVVRGDSAAYFCASSPLSSTETQYFGPGTRLLVL.